This is a list of T cell receptor beta chains from one sample in a study of blood T cell repertoires in COVID-19. Generated by immunoSEQ multiplex PCR, the TCRdb table keeps only in-frame clones and is missing some. The data contain about 250,000 clones, 70% to 90% of them singletons. Sequences were obtained from peripheral blood. Receptor source: a man at least 80 years old with acute or convalescent COVID-19. Both conserved end residues are part of each CDR3. Fields, in order: D gene, clone size, J gene, V gene, CDR3 protein, CDR3 DNA. A D gene is named only where the DNA matches it firmly. Rows give clone size only sometimes, using once, few, many, or a class for an expanded clone.

d_gene: TRBD1; abundance: .; j_gene: TRBJ2-7; v_gene: TRBV20-1; CDR3aa: CSATGTGEQYF; CDR3nt: TGCAGTGCTACCGGGACAGGGGAGCAGTACTTC
d_gene: TRBD2; abundance: .; j_gene: TRBJ2-3; v_gene: TRBV13; CDR3aa: CASSLAGLAGLSTDTQYF; CDR3nt: TGTGCCAGCAGCTTAGCCGGACTAGCGGGGCTTAGCACAGATACGCAGTATTTT
d_gene: .; abundance: once; j_gene: TRBJ2-3; v_gene: TRBV19; CDR3aa: CASRQGASTDTQYF; CDR3nt: TGTGCCAGCCGGCAAGGGGCTAGCACAGATACGCAGTATTTT
d_gene: .; abundance: .; j_gene: TRBJ2-7; v_gene: TRBV6-5; CDR3aa: CASSNQGSEQYF; CDR3nt: TGTGCCAGCAGTAATCAGGGGAGCGAGCAGTACTTC
d_gene: TRBD1; abundance: .; j_gene: TRBJ1-1; v_gene: TRBV9; CDR3aa: CASSVGTGAGNTEAFF; CDR3nt: TGTGCCAGCAGCGTAGGGACAGGGGCTGGGAACACTGAAGCTTTCTTT
d_gene: .; abundance: .; j_gene: TRBJ2-7; v_gene: TRBV3-1/TRBV3-2; CDR3aa: CASSQDPLFERTYEQYF; CDR3nt: TGTGCCAGCAGCCAAGACCCCCTATTTGAGCGGACCTACGAGCAGTACTTC
d_gene: TRBD1; abundance: .; j_gene: TRBJ2-7; v_gene: TRBV28; CDR3aa: CASSFRGPSYEQYF; CDR3nt: TGTGCCAGCAGTTTTAGGGGGCCGTCCTACGAGCAGTACTTC
d_gene: TRBD1; abundance: .; j_gene: TRBJ1-1; v_gene: TRBV6-5; CDR3aa: CASTNRGLMNTEAFF; CDR3nt: TGTGCCAGCACCAACAGGGGGCTGATGAACACTGAAGCTTTCTTT
d_gene: .; abundance: .; j_gene: TRBJ2-3; v_gene: TRBV19; CDR3aa: CASRPQGVEDTQYF; CDR3nt: TGTGCCAGTAGGCCCCAAGGGGTAGAGGATACGCAGTATTTT
d_gene: .; abundance: .; j_gene: TRBJ2-7; v_gene: TRBV3-1/TRBV3-2; CDR3aa: CASSQDASGGKEQYF; CDR3nt: TGTGCCAGCAGCCAAGATGCCTCTGGAGGGAAGGAGCAGTACTTC
d_gene: TRBD1; abundance: .; j_gene: TRBJ1-1; v_gene: TRBV5-4; CDR3aa: CASSLAGTENTEAFF; CDR3nt: TGTGCCAGCAGCTTGGCGGGGACAGAGAACACTGAAGCTTTCTTT
d_gene: .; abundance: .; j_gene: TRBJ2-5; v_gene: TRBV5-1; CDR3aa: CASSHQARKETQYF; CDR3nt: TGCGCCAGCAGCCACCAGGCTCGAAAAGAGACCCAGTACTTC
d_gene: TRBD1; abundance: .; j_gene: TRBJ1-1; v_gene: TRBV7-2; CDR3aa: CASSSQGAHTEAFF; CDR3nt: TGTGCCAGCAGCTCCCAGGGGGCCCACACTGAAGCTTTCTTT
d_gene: TRBD1; abundance: once; j_gene: TRBJ1-4; v_gene: TRBV14; CDR3aa: CASGTGLGPEKLFF; CDR3nt: TGTGCCAGCGGGACAGGGTTGGGACCAGAAAAACTGTTTTTT
d_gene: TRBD2; abundance: .; j_gene: TRBJ2-4; v_gene: TRBV3-1/TRBV3-2; CDR3aa: CASSQGGVAGAFQYF; CDR3nt: TGTGCCAGCAGCCAAGGGGGGGTAGCGGGAGCGTTTCAGTACTTC
d_gene: .; abundance: .; j_gene: TRBJ1-5; v_gene: TRBV24-1; CDR3aa: CATSASNQPQHF; CDR3nt: TGTGCCACCAGTGCCAGTAATCAGCCCCAGCATTTT
d_gene: .; abundance: once; j_gene: TRBJ1-2; v_gene: TRBV2; CDR3aa: CASSDRGYYGYTF; CDR3nt: TGTGCCAGCAGTGACAGGGGTTACTATGGCTACACCTTC
d_gene: .; abundance: .; j_gene: TRBJ2-5; v_gene: TRBV20-1; CDR3aa: CSASIPQTSQETQYF; CDR3nt: TGCAGTGCTAGTATCCCCCAGACTAGTCAGGAGACCCAGTACTTC
d_gene: TRBD1; abundance: once; j_gene: TRBJ2-1; v_gene: TRBV11-2; CDR3aa: CASGWRGDRAHNEQFF; CDR3nt: TGTGCCAGCGGTTGGAGGGGGGACAGGGCCCACAATGAGCAGTTCTTC
d_gene: TRBD1; abundance: .; j_gene: TRBJ1-2; v_gene: TRBV18; CDR3aa: CASSPTGTGGNYGYTF; CDR3nt: TGTGCCAGCTCACCAACCGGGACAGGGGGAAACTATGGCTACACCTTC
d_gene: .; abundance: .; j_gene: TRBJ2-2; v_gene: TRBV7-9; CDR3aa: CASSQFGGIGELFF; CDR3nt: TGTGCCAGCAGCCAATTCGGGGGAATCGGGGAGCTGTTTTTT
d_gene: .; abundance: .; j_gene: TRBJ1-2; v_gene: TRBV12-3/TRBV12-4; CDR3aa: CASSPGRANGYTF; CDR3nt: TGTGCCAGCAGCCCCGGGAGGGCCAATGGCTACACCTTC
d_gene: .; abundance: .; j_gene: TRBJ1-1; v_gene: TRBV7-2; CDR3aa: CASSLGGKGTEAFF; CDR3nt: TGTGCCAGCAGCTTAGGAGGGAAAGGGACTGAAGCTTTCTTT
d_gene: TRBD2; abundance: few; j_gene: TRBJ2-3; v_gene: TRBV7-6; CDR3aa: CASSLDRRGGTDTQYF; CDR3nt: TGTGCCAGCAGCTTAGACCGGCGGGGGGGCACAGATACGCAGTATTTT
d_gene: .; abundance: .; j_gene: TRBJ2-1; v_gene: TRBV6-2/TRBV6-3; CDR3aa: CASSQAGEQFF; CDR3nt: TGTGCCAGCAGCCAAGCGGGTGAGCAGTTCTTC
d_gene: .; abundance: .; j_gene: TRBJ2-7; v_gene: TRBV6-5; CDR3aa: CASSYSMGSTYEQYF; CDR3nt: TGTGCCAGCAGTTACTCGATGGGGAGCACCTACGAGCAGTACTTC
d_gene: .; abundance: .; j_gene: TRBJ1-1; v_gene: TRBV6-5; CDR3aa: CASSYQGKAFF; CDR3nt: TGTGCCAGCAGTTATCAGGGGAAAGCTTTCTTT
d_gene: .; abundance: .; j_gene: TRBJ2-7; v_gene: TRBV6-5; CDR3aa: CASSYDPTGLDYEQYF; CDR3nt: TGTGCCAGCAGTTATGATCCAACGGGATTGGACTACGAGCAGTACTTC
d_gene: .; abundance: .; j_gene: TRBJ1-5; v_gene: TRBV19; CDR3aa: CASSMVASQPQHF; CDR3nt: TGTGCCAGTAGTATGGTCGCGTCCCAGCCCCAGCATTTT
d_gene: .; abundance: .; j_gene: TRBJ1-4; v_gene: TRBV4-2; CDR3aa: CASSQDWAGAGEKLFF; CDR3nt: TGTGCCAGCAGCCAAGATTGGGCGGGGGCAGGAGAAAAACTGTTTTTT
d_gene: .; abundance: .; j_gene: TRBJ2-5; v_gene: TRBV7-2; CDR3aa: CASSFRRGGETQYF; CDR3nt: TGTGCCAGCAGCTTTCGCAGGGGTGGGGAGACCCAGTACTTC
d_gene: TRBD1; abundance: .; j_gene: TRBJ2-1; v_gene: TRBV24-1; CDR3aa: CATSDRTGDKPYNEQFF; CDR3nt: TGTGCCACCAGTGACCGGACAGGCGACAAACCCTACAATGAGCAGTTCTTC
d_gene: .; abundance: once; j_gene: TRBJ2-5; v_gene: TRBV24-1; CDR3aa: CATKETEPQETQYF; CDR3nt: TGTGCCACCAAGGAGACAGAACCTCAAGAGACCCAGTACTTC
d_gene: .; abundance: .; j_gene: TRBJ2-7; v_gene: TRBV11-2; CDR3aa: CASSLGRASYEQYF; CDR3nt: TGTGCCAGCAGCTTAGGCAGGGCGTCCTACGAGCAGTACTTC
d_gene: .; abundance: .; j_gene: TRBJ1-3; v_gene: TRBV4-2; CDR3aa: CASSQGGFSSGNTIYF; CDR3nt: TGTGCCAGCAGCCAGGGGGGTTTCTCCTCTGGAAACACCATATATTTT
d_gene: .; abundance: .; j_gene: TRBJ2-2; v_gene: TRBV12-5; CDR3aa: CASGPPHSGTGELFF; CDR3nt: TGTGCTAGTGGTCCACCCCATTCGGGCACCGGGGAGCTGTTTTTT
d_gene: .; abundance: .; j_gene: TRBJ1-2; v_gene: TRBV28; CDR3aa: CASSLQFPRGSRANYGYTF; CDR3nt: TGTGCCAGCAGTTTACAATTCCCCCGGGGGTCCAGGGCCAACTATGGCTACACCTTC
d_gene: .; abundance: .; j_gene: TRBJ2-2; v_gene: TRBV5-1; CDR3aa: CASNPGLAGIEVGELFF; CDR3nt: TGCGCCAGCAACCCCGGGTTGGCGGGGATAGAGGTGGGGGAGCTGTTTTTT
d_gene: .; abundance: .; j_gene: TRBJ1-1; v_gene: TRBV7-2; CDR3aa: CASSDNRENTEAFF; CDR3nt: TGTGCCAGCAGCGACAACAGGGAGAACACTGAAGCTTTCTTT
d_gene: .; abundance: .; j_gene: TRBJ2-3; v_gene: TRBV3-1/TRBV3-2; CDR3aa: CASSQDKSWTDTQYF; CDR3nt: TGTGCCAGCAGCCAAGATAAGAGTTGGACAGATACGCAGTATTTT
d_gene: TRBD2; abundance: .; j_gene: TRBJ2-5; v_gene: TRBV3-1/TRBV3-2; CDR3aa: CASSERLAGQETQYF; CDR3nt: TGTGCCAGCAGCGAAAGACTAGCGGGCCAAGAGACCCAGTACTTC
d_gene: .; abundance: once; j_gene: TRBJ2-7; v_gene: TRBV23-1; CDR3aa: CASSRVGVRDLPYEQYF; CDR3nt: TGCGCCAGCAGTCGCGTTGGTGTTAGGGACTTGCCCTACGAGCAGTACTTC
d_gene: .; abundance: .; j_gene: TRBJ1-1; v_gene: TRBV11-2; CDR3aa: CASRGLGGYTEAFF; CDR3nt: TGTGCCAGCCGGGGGTTGGGAGGGTACACTGAAGCTTTCTTT
d_gene: .; abundance: .; j_gene: TRBJ2-7; v_gene: TRBV28; CDR3aa: CASSRQVRSYEQYF; CDR3nt: TGTGCCAGCAGTAGACAGGTCCGCTCCTACGAGCAGTACTTC
d_gene: .; abundance: .; j_gene: TRBJ1-2; v_gene: TRBV11-2; CDR3aa: CASSSQGNYGYTF; CDR3nt: TGTGCCAGCAGCTCACAGGGTAACTATGGCTACACCTTC
d_gene: TRBD1; abundance: .; j_gene: TRBJ1-3; v_gene: TRBV7-2; CDR3aa: CASSSTRTGAGNTIYF; CDR3nt: TGTGCCAGCAGCTCGACCCGGACAGGGGCTGGAAACACCATATATTTT
d_gene: .; abundance: .; j_gene: TRBJ2-5; v_gene: TRBV6-1; CDR3aa: CASSGTHGAVKQETQYF; CDR3nt: TGTGCCAGCAGTGGAACCCATGGGGCAGTTAAACAAGAGACCCAGTACTTC